These T cell receptor beta chains were read from a single sample in a study of T cells in narcolepsy. The protocol was immunoSEQ multiplex PCR, while the TCRdb copy is restricted to in-frame clones and leaves out a portion. This sample has fewer than 40,000 clones; more than 80% occur once, and the top ten carry around 1.3%. Sequencing used CD45RA- memory CD4+ T cells from PBMCs. The receptors stem from a human donor with narcolepsy. Each CDR3 is given with its conserved first and last residue. The D gene is left open where the match is weak. Clone size is shown for a subset of rows, as once, few, many or a class of expanded clone.

clone_size	v_call	d_call	j_call	cdr3_nt	cdr3_aa
-	TRBV2	TRBD1	TRBJ1-2	TGTGCCAGCAGTGGCGACAGGGTCGAAGGCTACACCTTC	CASSGDRVEGYTF
-	TRBV30	-	TRBJ1-2	TGTGCCTGGAGGCTTCAGGACCGAGTAAACTATGGCTACACCTTC	CAWRLQDRVNYGYTF
-	TRBV6-5	TRBD2	TRBJ2-7	TGTGCCACCCGGACTAGCGGGTACTACGAGCAGTACTTC	CATRTSGYYEQYF
-	TRBV6-5	TRBD2	TRBJ2-1	TGTGCCAGCAGTTACGCTAGCGGGGGCTCAGGGGAGCAGTTCTTC	CASSYASGGSGEQFF
once	TRBV10-1	TRBD1	TRBJ2-2	TGCGCCAGCAGACCGGGACAGGGGGCTCGGGGAAGAACCGGGGAGCTGTTTTTT	CASRPGQGARGRTGELFF
-	TRBV15	-	TRBJ1-1	TGTGCCACCAGCCCAGGATTCGGCAAGGGGGACACTGAAGCTTTCTTT	CATSPGFGKGDTEAFF
-	TRBV7-8	TRBD1	TRBJ1-5	TGTGCCAGCAGCTTGGGGGGAGGGGGCCCCCAGCCCCAGCATTTT	CASSLGGGGPQPQHF
-	TRBV5-1	TRBD1	TRBJ1-1	TGCGCCAGCAGCGCCCGACAGGGCCCCACTGAAGCTTTCTTT	CASSARQGPTEAFF
-	TRBV18	-	TRBJ2-5	TGTGCCAGCTCACCCTCGGGGGCTTCAGAGACCCAGTACTTC	CASSPSGASETQYF
-	TRBV6-1	-	TRBJ1-2	TGTGCCAGCAGCCCGACCTATGGCTACACCTTC	CASSPTYGYTF
-	TRBV7-6	-	TRBJ1-5	TGTGCCAGCAGCTTAGACGAACAACAGCCCCAGCATTTT	CASSLDEQQPQHF
-	TRBV7-2	-	TRBJ2-3	TGTGCCAGCAGCTTAGTCATCCCAGATACGCAGTATTTT	CASSLVIPDTQYF